This TCR beta chain derives from a study of blood T cell repertoires in COVID-19. In the original analysis: Estimates of nucleated cell counts were drawn from the amplification of reference gene primers. Data came from immunoSEQ multiplex PCR; TCRdb stores just in-frame clones and leaves some out. Clonal size and the V and J genes are those of that table, whereas D and trimming came from the DNA. This table holds around 230,000 clones, 81% found once. J lost 5 bases, V lost 3 bases, and 3 bases had no gene match. Looked up from germline, CDR1 is SGHRS and CDR2 is YFSETQ. The CDR3 covers 15 residues. The sequencing sample was made of peripheral blood. This TCR came from a woman aged 80 or older with acute or convalescent COVID-19. The V gene is TRBV5-1, the J gene TRBJ2-1; 12 bases are a match to TRBD2. CDR3 sequence: CASSWGLAGDNEQFF. The CDR3, as DNA: TGCGCCAGCAGCTGGGGACTAGCGGGCGACAATGAGCAGTTCTTC.